This TCR beta chain originates from a study of cytotoxic CD8 clonotypes in ibrutinib-treated CLL. Details on this clone: Its antigen is as yet unknown.

Sequencing used immunoSEQ multiplex PCR; TCRdb keeps in-frame clones, though not all of them. The sample records about 85,000 clones, roughly 83% being singletons. Study outcomes and limitations: At baseline, clonality was higher than in age-matched healthy donors and correlated with CD8+ counts. Clonality increased at ibrutinib response and stayed stable in sustained remission. At progression, however, it fell back toward baseline.

This CDR3 is built from 15 residues. CDR1 is SGHTA and CDR2 is FQGNSA in the germline V gene. The V end lost 6 bases, the J end lost 5 bases, and 19 bases lay between the germline ends. The sequence derives from a human donor with chronic lymphocytic leukemia. The chain couples TRBV7-2 to TRBJ2-5, with unresolved D. The material sequenced was PBMCs, taken after 12 months of ibrutinib treatment. The CDR3 reads CASRPPGPSWETQYF. DNA for the CDR3: TGTGCCAGCAGGCCTCCGGGTCCCTCGTGGGAGACCCAGTACTTC.